The 26 T cell receptor beta chains given below trace back to one sample, sequenced in a study of response to subunit inactivated influenza vaccine (dated by TCRdb to the late 2010s). Library creation used RT-PCR. Sequenced on an Illumina HiSeq 2500. TCRdb trimmed public reads at Q25 via fastp, called clones via MiXCR and kept in-frame beta chains. Every CDR3 protein is listed once, alongside the most common genes and DNA of its rows. Within this sample are about 700,000 distinct CDR3 sequences, with roughly 13% of them counted one time only. Around 7% of the sample is held by the ten biggest clonotypes. Sequencing used PBMCs from blood, obtained roughly 2 weeks before vaccination. The source is a man between 45 and 60 years old who received an inactivated influenza vaccine. Donor details come from another sample of the same person, matched by shared clones.

This clonotype was counted a few times. This chain joins TRBV6-5 and TRBJ2-3, with TRBD2 identical over 11 bases. With 2 bases clipped from V and 4 bases from J, the junction kept 5 bases outside the gene matches. CDR3 size: 16 residues. CDR1 and CDR2 from the germline V gene are MNHEY and SVGAGI. CDR3 DNA: TGTGCCAGCAGTTACCTTGTAGCGGGAGGGTCAGATACGCAGTATTTT. Residues: CASSYLVAGGSDTQYF.

J is TRBJ1-1 and V is TRBV7-9; unclear D gene. This CDR3 is 12 amino acids long. The germline V gene encodes CDR1 SEHNR and CDR2 FQNEAQ (reference sequence). Trimming removed 5 bases from V and 8 bases from J, with 12 bases in between. The CDR3, as DNA: TGTGCCAGCAGCGATAGAGGCTGGGAAGCTTTCTTT. It translates to CASSDRGWEAFF.

The V call is TRBV6-2 or TRBV6-3, the J call TRBJ2-4; 7 bases align to TRBD2. J was trimmed by 0 bases and V by 0 bases; bases with no gene match: 5. The CDR3 covers 17 residues. Germline V gene data show CDR1 as MNHEY and CDR2 as SVGEGT. The CDR3 coding sequence is TGTGCCAGCAGTTACTCCACTAGCGCCCTAGCCAAAAACATTCAGTACTTC. It encodes CASSYSTSALAKNIQYF.

In its sample, this clonotype was seen a few times. The V call is TRBV28, the J call TRBJ2-7, with 10 positions matching TRBD1. The CDR3 extends over 14 amino acids. Germline V CDR1 and CDR2: MDHEN, SYDVKM. V shed 3 bases and J 7 bases; nucleotides not matched to a gene: 6. CDR3 region: CASSLRTGGEEQYF. The CDR3 nucleotides are TGTGCCAGCAGTTTGAGGACAGGGGGAGAGGAGCAGTACTTC.

The CDR3 here is CASSLGGQLSYEQYF. The CDR3 DNA is TGCGCCAGCAGCTTGGGCGGACAGCTCTCCTACGAGCAGTACTTC. The V call is TRBV5-1, the J call TRBJ2-7; D perhaps matches TRBD1 (6 bases). From germline, CDR1 is SGHRS and CDR2 YFSETQ. V lost 0 bases and J 0 bases, leaving 10 bases between the germline ends. The CDR3 runs to 15 residues.

The chain carries TRBV20-1 and TRBJ2-1, with TRBD2 identical over 9 bases. Germline V CDR1 and CDR2: DFQATT, SNEGSKA (reference sequence). The CDR3 has 15 residues. V gave up 4 bases and J gave up 8 bases; unmatched junction bases: 12. CDR3 residues: CSANAGGPLYDEQFF. The CDR3 DNA reads as TGCAGTGCTAACGCGGGAGGGCCTCTGTACGATGAGCAGTTCTTC.

This clonotype occurred a few times. The rearrangement joins TRBV27 to TRBJ2-1; TRBD2 aligns across 9 bases. The CDR3 is made up of 15 amino acids. Germline V lookup: CDR1 MNHEY, CDR2 SMNVEV (reference sequence). V shed 6 bases and J 8 bases; nucleotides not matched to a gene: 11. CDR3: CASRRPSGGRYEQFF. The CDR3 bases are TGTGCCAGCAGACGGCCCAGCGGGGGGAGATATGAGCAGTTCTTC.

This clonotype was counted ten times or more. The rearrangement uses TRBV29-1 and TRBJ2-7, with a weak D call TRBD1 (5 bases). The germline V gene encodes CDR1 SQVTM and CDR2 ANQGSEA. V lost 1 base and J 0 bases, leaving 13 bases between the germline ends. The CDR3 length is 15 residues. CDR3 residues: CSVEAQYRNSYEQYF. The DNA of the CDR3 is TGCAGCGTTGAAGCCCAGTACAGGAACTCCTACGAGCAGTACTTC.

This clonotype was picked up a small number of times. The chain is built from TRBV20-1 and TRBJ2-7; no definite D call. Germline assignment: CDR1 DFQATT and CDR2 SNEGSKA (reference sequence). The CDR3 has 13 residues. V was clipped by 0 bases and J by 2 bases, with 8 bases between them. In nucleotides, the CDR3 is TGCAGTGCTAGAGAAGGTGGCACCTACGAGCAGTACTTC. Encoded protein: CSAREGGTYEQYF.

This clonotype came up a few times. The rearrangement uses TRBV7-3 and TRBJ2-7, with 9 bases lining up with TRBD2. Trimming cost V 1 base and J 7 bases; bases outside gene matches: 8. Germline CDR1 is SGHTA and CDR2 is FQGTGA. CDR3 length: 15 amino acids. The CDR3 loop is CASSLNGGRAQEQYF. CDR3 nucleotides: TGTGCCAGCAGCTTAAATGGCGGGAGGGCCCAGGAGCAGTACTTC. The whole variable domain, filled in from reference TRBV7-3 and TRBJ2-7, reads GAGVSQTPSNKVTEKGKYVELRCDPISGHTALYWYRQSLGQGPEFLIYFQGTGAADDSGLPNDRFFAVRPEGSVSTLKIQRTERGDSAVYLCASSLNGGRAQEQYFGPGTRLTVT.

This clonotype has at least ten counts. The V call is TRBV27, the J call TRBJ1-1; perhaps TRBD1 as D (5 bases). Trimming removed 6 bases from V and 1 base from J, with 12 bases in between. This CDR3 spans 14 amino acids. The germline CDR1 and CDR2 sequences are MNHEY and SMNVEV (reference sequence). The CDR3 nucleotides read TGTGCCAGCAGACCGGGACTTCAGAACACTGAAGCTTTCTTT. This translates into CASRPGLQNTEAFF.

This sequence joins TRBV5-5 and TRBJ2-1; D might be TRBD2 (5 bases). The V gene's germline CDR1 is SGHKS and CDR2 YYEKEE (reference sequence). Trimming took off 4 bases at V and 8 bases at J, with 10 bases between the two ends. This CDR3 region has 12 residues. The CDR3 sequence is CASSHSSYEQFF. For the CDR3, the DNA is TGTGCCAGCAGCCACTCTAGCTATGAGCAGTTCTTC. The full variable domain, in which reference TRBV5-5 and TRBJ2-1 provide the parts outside the CDR3, is DAGVTQSPTHLIKTRGQQVTLRCSPISGHKSVSWYQQVLGQGPQFIFQYYEKEERGRGNFPDRFSARQFPNYSSELNVNALLLGDSALYLCASSHSSYEQFFGPGTRLTVL.

This chain joins TRBV11-2 and TRBJ2-1, with TRBD2 identical over 8 bases. Germline CDR1 is SGHAT and CDR2 is FQNNGV. With V trimmed by 3 bases and J by 6 bases, 10 bases remained unmatched. The CDR3 spans 16 residues. The CDR3 loop is CASSFYAGGLPNEQFF. The CDR3 coding sequence is TGTGCCAGCAGCTTCTATGCGGGAGGTCTTCCCAATGAGCAGTTCTTC.

The sample holds a few counts of this clonotype. The chain recombines TRBV7-2 with TRBJ1-3; TRBD1 matches 7 bases. The CDR3 totals 15 residues. CDR1 and CDR2 (germline): SGHTA, FQGNSA. V lost 5 bases to trimming and J lost 4 bases; unmatched junction nucleotides: 8. CDR3 amino acids: CASSRQGLTGNTIYF. CDR3 DNA sequence: TGTGCCAGCAGCCGACAGGGACTTACCGGAAACACCATATATTTT.

The sample holds many counts of this clonotype. The chain is built from TRBV28 and TRBJ2-7, with 9 bases aligning to TRBD2. Germline V lookup: CDR1 MDHEN, CDR2 SYDVKM. This CDR3 contains 18 residues. With 2 bases clipped from V and 7 bases from J, the junction kept 18 bases outside the gene matches. Here the CDR3 DNA reads TGTGCCAGCAGTTTAAACAGGGGTGGTGCTAGCGGGATGTATGAGCAGTACTTC. Translating it yields CASSLNRGGASGMYEQYF.

The J gene is TRBJ2-3, the V gene TRBV5-1; 13 bases are a match to TRBD2. Germline trimming cut 4 bases from V and 1 base from J; bases unmatched to any gene: 6. Germline V gives CDR1 SGHRS, CDR2 YFSETQ. The CDR3 is 17 residues long. This CDR3 reads CASSQRTSGSGTDTQYF. The CDR3 DNA follows: TGCGCCAGCAGCCAAAGGACTAGCGGGAGCGGCACAGATACGCAGTATTTT. Variable domain in full (rest from reference TRBV5-1 and TRBJ2-3): KAGVTQTPRYLIKTRGQQVTLSCSPISGHRSVSWYQQTPGQGLQFLFEYFSETQRNKGNFPGRFSGRQFSNSRSEMNVSTLELGDSALYLCASSQRTSGSGTDTQYFGPGTRLTVL.

This clonotype was picked up a small number of times. The chain recombines TRBV5-1 with TRBJ1-6; 9 nucleotides align to TRBD1. Germline trimming cut 6 bases from V and 6 bases from J; bases unmatched to any gene: 7. The CDR3 covers 15 residues. Germline V lookup: CDR1 SGHRS, CDR2 YFSETQ. The CDR3 DNA is TGCGCCAGCAAGCGAGGACAGGGGCTTAATTCACCCCTCCACTTT. It specifies CASKRGQGLNSPLHF.

Of note for this clonotype: A junction end diverges from the germline sequence, so it may reflect a read error. J is TRBJ1-1 and V is TRBV25-1, with 8 bases aligning to TRBD1. The CDR3 contains 15 residues. Per the germline V gene, CDR1 is MGHDK and CDR2 is SYGVNS. CDR3 bases: TGTACCAGCGAGAAGTTGCAGGGGGCGGACACTGAAGCTTTCTTT. Translating it yields CTSEKLQGADTEAFF.

The chain combines TRBV12-3 or TRBV12-4 with TRBJ2-3, with 7 bases that match TRBD2. V shed 7 bases and J 4 bases; nucleotides not matched to a gene: 14. The CDR3 length is 16 residues. The CDR3 protein is CASKKLALYGADTQYF. CDR3 nucleotides: TGTGCCAGCAAGAAACTAGCGTTATATGGCGCAGATACGCAGTATTTT.

This clonotype has more than one count but fewer than ten. This rearrangement joins TRBV7-8 to TRBJ1-1, with unresolved D. Trimming removed 3 bases at V and 1 base at J, with 9 bases between. The germline CDR1 and CDR2 sequences are SGHVS and FQNEAQ. The CDR3 is 14 amino acids. The CDR3 sequence: CASSFNLRNTEAFF. CDR3 coding DNA: TGTGCCAGCAGCTTCAACCTGAGGAACACTGAAGCTTTCTTT.

This clonotype was detected only a few times. The chain is built from TRBV5-1 and TRBJ1-1, with 8 positions matching TRBD1. Germline-derived CDR1 and CDR2 are SGHRS and YFSETQ. Germline trimming cut 4 bases from V and 4 bases from J; bases unmatched to any gene: 9. The CDR3 length is 15 residues. CDR3 nucleotides: TGCGCCAGCAGCCAAATCAGACAGGGGATCACTGAAGCTTTCTTT. It encodes CASSQIRQGITEAFF.

This clonotype showed up just a few times. This rearrangement joins TRBV19 to TRBJ2-7, with D maybe TRBD2 (5 bases). The CDR3 loop spans 12 amino acids. V shed 3 bases and J shed 5 bases, with 8 bases lying between them. Germline CDR1 LNHDA, CDR2 SQIVND (reference sequence). The CDR3 DNA sequence: TGTGCCAGTAGTATCGAGGGCAACGAGCAGTACTTC. Amino acids: CASSIEGNEQYF.

This clonotype appeared a few times. This sequence joins TRBV11-2 and TRBJ2-7; 9 positions agree with TRBD2. This CDR3 region has 15 residues. Per germline, CDR1 SGHAT and CDR2 FQNNGV. Losses at the gene ends were 5 bases for V and 7 bases for J; bases not matched to a gene: 12. CDR3 protein: CASSRGTSRVGEQYF. CDR3 bases: TGTGCCAGCAGCCGAGGGACTAGCAGGGTGGGGGAGCAGTACTTC.

Only a few counts were recorded for this clonotype. V usage is TRBV14 and J usage is TRBJ2-1; D gene uncertain. CDR1 is SGHDN, CDR2 FVKESK, per germline. The CDR3 extends over 15 amino acids. The V end was cut by 5 bases, the J end by 0 bases, with 11 bases between. The DNA of the CDR3 is TGTGCCAGCAGCGGCCTTAGGAGCTCCTACAATGAGCAGTTCTTC. Translated: CASSGLRSSYNEQFF.

CDR3 bases: TGTGCCAGCATACGGGACTACCGCTCCTACAATGAGCAGTTCTTC. Protein product: CASIRDYRSYNEQFF. The chain is built from TRBV12-3 or TRBV12-4 and TRBJ2-1; 7 nucleotides align to TRBD2. V shed 7 bases and J 0 bases; nucleotides not matched to a gene: 6. The CDR3 covers 15 residues.

The chain uses TRBV12-3 or TRBV12-4 and TRBJ2-7; 8 bases agree with TRBD2. This CDR3 is 14 amino acids long. V gave up 6 bases and J gave up 7 bases; unmatched junction bases: 11. The CDR3 is CASRIDGGAGEQYF. Written as DNA, the CDR3 is TGTGCCAGCAGGATTGACGGGGGGGCGGGGGAGCAGTACTTC.